This T cell receptor (beta chain) was identified during a study of T cells after yellow fever vaccination. Study-level background: In the case of low-cell-number fractions, SMART-Seq v4 Ultra Low Input was used for preparation.

The germline gives CDR1 SGHVS, CDR2 FQNEAQ. The CDR3 contains 14 residues. The V end was cut by 1 base, the J end by 6 bases, with 11 bases between. Study-wide findings and caveats: Peaking on day 5 versus 15, the secondary response was faster but weaker.

UMIs were added to TCR cDNA along with a universal primer site when it was made by 5'RACE template switching. TCRdb independently ran MiXCR on the 5' RACE reads; one entry per CDR3 protein. Of 200,000 to 300,000 distinct CDR3 sequences in the sample, roughly 13% are singletons; the top ten hold about 0.51%. This clonotype showed up just a few times. Its target is unknown. The sequence was obtained from a man younger than 45 who received the YFV17D yellow fever vaccine. Sequenced here: CD4+ T cells sorted from PBMCs, sampled 45 days after the yellow fever booster vaccination. The rearrangement uses TRBV7-8 and TRBJ2-3; D gene ambiguous. CDR3 in amino acids: CASSLEDGPDTQYF. The CDR3 nucleotides are TGTGCCAGCAGCTTAGAGGACGGGCCTGATACGCAGTATTTT.